The 10 T cell receptor beta chains listed next were all sequenced from one sample in a study of blood T cells in healthy people across ages (dated by TCRdb to between 2015 and 2016). The library was built by means of 5' RACE. The sequencer was an Illumina HiSeq 2500. A second PCR of roughly 6 to 11 cycles was run with a J-beta primer mix and a sample-barcoded 5' primer. TCRdb took the public reads, trimmed them with fastp at Q25, ran MiXCR for clone calling and kept in-frame beta chains. A single entry per CDR3 protein holds the most common genes and DNA from its merged rows. The sample yields fewer than 1,000,000 distinct CDR3 sequences; about 45% were counted once. 18% of the sample comes from the top ten. Material: blood. The receptors shown here come from a man aged 80 or over in good health.

The table lists this clonotype with a few counts. The V gene is TRBV20-1, the J gene TRBJ1-1; possible D gene TRBD1, 5 bases. V lost 2 bases and J 0 bases, leaving 16 bases between the germline ends. Germline-derived CDR1 and CDR2 are DFQATT and SNEGSKA (reference sequence). This CDR3 has 16 amino acids. The CDR3 protein is CSARKRSGNMNTEAFF. For the CDR3, the DNA is TGCAGTGCTAGAAAGCGGTCAGGGAACATGAACACTGAAGCTTTCTTT.

This clonotype was seen a handful of times. V usage is TRBV10-3 and J usage is TRBJ2-1; 10 bases are shared with TRBD2. The CDR3 covers 12 residues. The V gene's germline CDR1 is ENHRY and CDR2 SYGVKD. Trimming at V came to 9 bases and at J to 8 bases, leaving 4 bases not matched to a gene. CDR3 bases: TGTGCCATAGCGGGAGGGCCCCATGAGCAGTTCTTC. Its translation is CAIAGGPHEQFF.

This clonotype was counted a few times. The chain combines TRBV20-1 with TRBJ2-6; D ambiguous. This CDR3 contains 15 residues. With 5 bases removed from V and 1 base from J, the gap between germline ends came to 12 bases. The germline V gene encodes CDR1 DFQATT and CDR2 SNEGSKA (reference sequence). This CDR3 reads CSAGTETSGANVLTF. As DNA, the CDR3 is TGCAGTGCTGGAACAGAGACGTCTGGGGCCAACGTCCTGACTTTC.

The CDR3 DNA reads TGCAGCGTTGACAGGGGGCCTGGCTACACCTTC. Translating gives CSVDRGPGYTF. The V gene is TRBV29-1, the J gene TRBJ1-2, with 8 bases fitting TRBD1. Germline CDR1 reads SQVTM; CDR2 reads ANQGSEA. The CDR3 spans 11 residues. The junction had 1 base not matched to a gene; V was cut back by 3 bases and J by 7 bases.

The sample holds a few counts of this clonotype. The J gene is TRBJ2-1, the V gene TRBV20-1; 8 nucleotides match TRBD2. The CDR3 spans 12 residues. CDR1 DFQATT and CDR2 SNEGSKA come from the germline V gene (reference sequence). V shed 6 bases, J shed 8 bases, and the junction held 6 bases outside the gene matches. For the CDR3, the DNA is TGCAGTGCCCTCCGGGAGGGGGATGAGCAGTTCTTC. This translates into CSALREGDEQFF.

The chain links TRBV11-1 to TRBJ2-2; TRBD2 matches at 9 bases. This CDR3 has 14 residues. Losses at the gene ends were 1 base for V and 6 bases for J; bases not matched to a gene: 0. Germline lookup yields CDR1 SGHAT and CDR2 FQDESV (reference sequence). The CDR3 spells CASSLGTSAGELFF. The CDR3 DNA reads as TGTGCCAGCAGCTTAGGGACTAGCGCCGGGGAGCTGTTTTTT.

The table lists this clonotype with a few counts. V is TRBV12-3 or TRBV12-4 and J is TRBJ2-1, with D uncertain. Trimming cost V 6 bases and J 3 bases, with 9 bases left between them. The CDR3 spans 13 residues. CDR3 coding DNA: TGTGCCAGCAGCCCCACTTACTACAATGAGCAGTTCTTC. This gives the protein CASSPTYYNEQFF.

The V call is TRBV7-2, the J call TRBJ2-5; D tentatively fits TRBD1 or TRBD2 (5 bases each). Germline V gene sequence: CDR1 SGHTA, CDR2 FQGNSA. This CDR3 spans 15 amino acids. V dropped 5 bases and J dropped 2 bases, with 15 bases sitting between them. This CDR3 is CASSQMGTEQETQYF. The CDR3 DNA follows: TGTGCCAGCAGCCAGATGGGGACGGAGCAAGAGACCCAGTACTTC.

J is TRBJ2-1 and V is TRBV20-1; no reliable D call. Germline V gene data show CDR1 as DFQATT and CDR2 as SNEGSKA (reference sequence). This CDR3 has 11 residues. Trimming shortened V by 5 bases and J by 7 bases, and 9 bases separated the two germline ends. This CDR3 is CSADPANEQFF. The CDR3 DNA sequence: TGCAGTGCTGATCCGGCGAATGAGCAGTTCTTC.

This clonotype was seen repeatedly, ten times or more. This rearrangement joins TRBV7-3 to TRBJ2-1; 14 nucleotides agree with TRBD2. CDR3 length: 17 amino acids. Germline trimming cut 2 bases from V and 7 bases from J; bases unmatched to any gene: 7. Germline V gene sequence: CDR1 SGHTA, CDR2 FQGTGA. CDR3 loop: CASSLGSGTSGSNEQFF. The CDR3 coding sequence is TGTGCCAGCAGCTTAGGGTCCGGGACTAGCGGGAGTAATGAGCAGTTCTTC.